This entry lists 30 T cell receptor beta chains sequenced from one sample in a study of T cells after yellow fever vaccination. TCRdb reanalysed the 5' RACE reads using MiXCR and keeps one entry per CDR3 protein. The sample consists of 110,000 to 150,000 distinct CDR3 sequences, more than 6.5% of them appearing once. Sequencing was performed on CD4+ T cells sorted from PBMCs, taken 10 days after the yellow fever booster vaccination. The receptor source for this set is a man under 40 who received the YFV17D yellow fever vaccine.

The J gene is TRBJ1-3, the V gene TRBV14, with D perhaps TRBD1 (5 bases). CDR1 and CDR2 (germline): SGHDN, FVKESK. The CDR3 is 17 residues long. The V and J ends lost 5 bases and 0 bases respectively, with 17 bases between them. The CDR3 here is CASSSGRDRFSGNTIYF. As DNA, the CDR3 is TGTGCCAGCAGCTCAGGGAGGGACCGCTTCTCTGGAAACACCATATATTTT.

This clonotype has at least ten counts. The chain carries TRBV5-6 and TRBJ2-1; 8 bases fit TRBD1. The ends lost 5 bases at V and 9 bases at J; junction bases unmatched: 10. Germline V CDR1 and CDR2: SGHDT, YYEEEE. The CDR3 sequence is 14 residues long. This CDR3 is CASRVTGEAGEQFF. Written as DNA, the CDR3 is TGTGCCAGCAGAGTGACAGGGGAGGCGGGTGAGCAGTTCTTC.

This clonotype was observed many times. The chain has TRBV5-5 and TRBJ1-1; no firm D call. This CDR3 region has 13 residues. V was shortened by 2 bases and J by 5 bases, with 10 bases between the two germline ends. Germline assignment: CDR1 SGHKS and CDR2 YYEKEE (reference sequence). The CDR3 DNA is TGTGCCAGCAGCTTTCTCTGGGATACTGAAGCTTTCTTT. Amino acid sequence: CASSFLWDTEAFF.

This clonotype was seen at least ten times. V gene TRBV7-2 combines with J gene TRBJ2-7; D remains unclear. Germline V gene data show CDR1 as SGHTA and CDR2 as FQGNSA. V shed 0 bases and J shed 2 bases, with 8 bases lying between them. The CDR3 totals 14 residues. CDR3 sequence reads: CASSLAHQAYEQYF. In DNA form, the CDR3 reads TGTGCCAGCAGCTTAGCGCATCAGGCCTACGAGCAGTACTTC.

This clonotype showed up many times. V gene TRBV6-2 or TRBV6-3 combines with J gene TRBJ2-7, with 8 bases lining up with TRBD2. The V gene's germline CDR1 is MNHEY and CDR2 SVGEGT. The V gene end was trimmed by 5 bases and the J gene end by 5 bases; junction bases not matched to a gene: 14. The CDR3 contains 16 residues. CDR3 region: CASSTLAGRGSDEQYF. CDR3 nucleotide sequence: TGTGCCAGCAGTACCTTAGCGGGACGGGGGTCCGACGAGCAGTACTTC.

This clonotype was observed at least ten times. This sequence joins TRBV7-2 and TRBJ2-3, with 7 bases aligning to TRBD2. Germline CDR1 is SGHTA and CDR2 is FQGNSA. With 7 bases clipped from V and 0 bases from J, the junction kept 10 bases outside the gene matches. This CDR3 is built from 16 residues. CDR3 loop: CASTPRGGDSTDTQYF. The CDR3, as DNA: TGTGCCAGCACACCCCGTGGGGGGGATAGCACAGATACGCAGTATTTT.

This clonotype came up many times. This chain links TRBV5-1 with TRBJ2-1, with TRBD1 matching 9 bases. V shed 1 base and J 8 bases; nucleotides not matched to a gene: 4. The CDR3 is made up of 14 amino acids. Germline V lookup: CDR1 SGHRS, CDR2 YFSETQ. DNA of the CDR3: TGCGCCAGCAGCTTGTCCCGGGACAGGGATGAGCAGTTCTTC. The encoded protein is CASSLSRDRDEQFF.

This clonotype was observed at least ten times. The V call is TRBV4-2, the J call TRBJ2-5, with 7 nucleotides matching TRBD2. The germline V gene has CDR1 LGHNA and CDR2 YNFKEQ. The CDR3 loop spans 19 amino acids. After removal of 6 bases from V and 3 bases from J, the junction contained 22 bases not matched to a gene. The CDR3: CASRPPEWDWRERKETQYF. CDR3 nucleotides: TGTGCCAGCAGGCCACCCGAGTGGGACTGGCGGGAGCGAAAAGAGACCCAGTACTTC.

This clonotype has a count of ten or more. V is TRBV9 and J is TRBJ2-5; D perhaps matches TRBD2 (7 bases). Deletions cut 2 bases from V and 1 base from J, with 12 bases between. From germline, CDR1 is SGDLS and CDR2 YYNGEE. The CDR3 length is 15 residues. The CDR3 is CASSVGGAAQETQYF. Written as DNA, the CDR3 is TGTGCCAGCAGCGTGGGGGGGGCTGCCCAAGAGACCCAGTACTTC.

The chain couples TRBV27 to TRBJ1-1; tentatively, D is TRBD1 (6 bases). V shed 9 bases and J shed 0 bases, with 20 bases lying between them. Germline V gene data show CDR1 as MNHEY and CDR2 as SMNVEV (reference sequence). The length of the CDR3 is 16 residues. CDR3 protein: CASQDWGRGMNTEAFF. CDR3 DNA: TGTGCCAGTCAGGACTGGGGGAGGGGGATGAACACTGAAGCTTTCTTT.

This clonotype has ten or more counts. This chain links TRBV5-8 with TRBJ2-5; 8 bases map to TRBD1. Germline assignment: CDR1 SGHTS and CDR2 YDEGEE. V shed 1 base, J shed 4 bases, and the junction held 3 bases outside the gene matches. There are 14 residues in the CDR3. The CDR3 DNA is TGTGCCAGCAGCTTGTCAGGGGGCAGAGAGACCCAGTACTTC. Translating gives CASSLSGGRETQYF.

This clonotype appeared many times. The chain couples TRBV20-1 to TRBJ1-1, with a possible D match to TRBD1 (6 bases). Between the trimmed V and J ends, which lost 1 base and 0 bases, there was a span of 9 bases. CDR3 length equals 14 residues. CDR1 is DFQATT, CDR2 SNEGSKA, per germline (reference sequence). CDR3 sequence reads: CSARVTGLNTEAFF. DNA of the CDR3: TGCAGTGCTAGAGTTACAGGGCTGAACACTGAAGCTTTCTTT.

CDR3 sequence: CASSKVRRNTEAFF. The CDR3 DNA sequence: TGTGCCAGCAGTAAGGTGCGGAGGAACACTGAAGCTTTCTTT. The chain is built from TRBV6-1 and TRBJ1-1; D not resolved. Trimming stripped 5 bases from V and 1 base from J, with 11 bases between. The CDR3 is 14 residues long. The germline V gene encodes CDR1 MNHNS and CDR2 SASEGT.

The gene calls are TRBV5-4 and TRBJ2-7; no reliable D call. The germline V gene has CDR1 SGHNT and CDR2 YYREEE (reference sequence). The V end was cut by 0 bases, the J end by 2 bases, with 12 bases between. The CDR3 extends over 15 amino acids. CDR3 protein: CASSLEVETTYEQYF. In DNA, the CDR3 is TGTGCCAGCAGCTTGGAGGTGGAGACCACCTACGAGCAGTACTTC.

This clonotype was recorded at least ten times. In DNA, the CDR3 is TGTGCCAGCAGCCCCACTCCGACACCTTTCTACGAGCAGTACTTC. Its protein is CASSPTPTPFYEQYF. The chain couples TRBV5-6 to TRBJ2-7; D not resolved. V was trimmed by 4 bases and J by 3 bases, leaving 17 bases between them. Germline V CDR1 and CDR2: SGHDT, YYEEEE. The CDR3 is 15 residues long. The full variable domain, rest sourced from reference TRBV5-6 and TRBJ2-7, is DAGVTQSPTHLIKTRGQQVTLRCSPKSGHDTVSWYQQALGQGPQFIFQYYEEEERQRGNFPDRFSGHQFPNYSSELNVNALLLGDSALYLCASSPTPTPFYEQYFGPGTRLTVT.

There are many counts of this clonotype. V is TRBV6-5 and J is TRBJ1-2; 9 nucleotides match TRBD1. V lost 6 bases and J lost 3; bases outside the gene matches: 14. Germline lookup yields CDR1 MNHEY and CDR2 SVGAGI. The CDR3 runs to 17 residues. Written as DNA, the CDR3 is TGTGCCAGCAGAACCCCCGCGGGACAGGGCTTCGACTATGGCTACACCTTC. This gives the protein CASRTPAGQGFDYGYTF.

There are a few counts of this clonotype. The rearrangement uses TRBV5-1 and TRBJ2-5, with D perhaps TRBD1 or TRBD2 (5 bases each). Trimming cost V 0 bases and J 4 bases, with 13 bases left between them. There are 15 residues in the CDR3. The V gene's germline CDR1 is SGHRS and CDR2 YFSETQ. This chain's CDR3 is CASSLAGQAGETQYF. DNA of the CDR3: TGCGCCAGCAGCTTGGCGGGGCAGGCGGGAGAGACCCAGTACTTC.

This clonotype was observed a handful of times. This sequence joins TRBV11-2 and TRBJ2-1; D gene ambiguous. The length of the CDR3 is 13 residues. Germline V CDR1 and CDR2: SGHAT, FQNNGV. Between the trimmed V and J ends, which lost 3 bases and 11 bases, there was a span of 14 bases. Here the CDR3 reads CASSFALLDQQFF. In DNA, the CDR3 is TGTGCCAGCAGCTTCGCTTTACTGGATCAGCAGTTCTTC.

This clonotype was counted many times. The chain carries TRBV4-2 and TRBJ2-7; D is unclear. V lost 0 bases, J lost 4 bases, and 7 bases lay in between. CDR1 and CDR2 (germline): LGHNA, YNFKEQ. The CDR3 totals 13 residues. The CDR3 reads CASSQDPYYEQYF. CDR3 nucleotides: TGTGCCAGCAGCCAAGATCCCTATTACGAGCAGTACTTC.

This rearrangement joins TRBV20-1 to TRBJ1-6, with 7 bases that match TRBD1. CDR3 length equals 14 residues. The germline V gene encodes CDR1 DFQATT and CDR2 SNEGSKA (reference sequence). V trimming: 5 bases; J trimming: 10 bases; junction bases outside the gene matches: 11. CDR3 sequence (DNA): TGCAGTGCTGTCCGGGACAGAAGTAAGTCACCCCTCCACTTT. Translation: CSAVRDRSKSPLHF.

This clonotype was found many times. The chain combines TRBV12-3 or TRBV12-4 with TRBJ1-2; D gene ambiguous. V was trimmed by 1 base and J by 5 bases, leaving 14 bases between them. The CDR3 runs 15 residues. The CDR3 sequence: CASSLVVQPVYGYTF. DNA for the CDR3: TGTGCCAGCAGTTTAGTTGTGCAACCAGTATATGGCTACACCTTC.

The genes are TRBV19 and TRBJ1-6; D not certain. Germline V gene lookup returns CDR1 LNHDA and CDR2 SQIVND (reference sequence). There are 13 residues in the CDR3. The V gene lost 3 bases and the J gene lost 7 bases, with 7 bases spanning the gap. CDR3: CASSIEMNSPLHF. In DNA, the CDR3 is TGTGCCAGTAGTATTGAGATGAATTCACCCCTCCACTTT.

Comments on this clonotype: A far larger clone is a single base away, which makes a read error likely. Here the CDR3 DNA reads TGCGCCAGCCGCTTGGCCGGGGGGGGTACAGATACGCAGTATTTT. It encodes CASRLAGGGTDTQYF. The chain couples TRBV5-1 to TRBJ2-3, with 8 bases matching TRBD2. This CDR3 region has 15 residues. CDR1 and CDR2 from the germline V gene are SGHRS and YFSETQ.

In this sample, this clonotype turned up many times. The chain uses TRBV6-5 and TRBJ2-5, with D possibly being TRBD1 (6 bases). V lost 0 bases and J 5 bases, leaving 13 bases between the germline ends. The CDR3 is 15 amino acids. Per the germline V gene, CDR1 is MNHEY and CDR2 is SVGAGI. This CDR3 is CASSYSGVGAETQYF. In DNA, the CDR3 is TGTGCCAGCAGTTACTCGGGAGTGGGGGCGGAGACCCAGTACTTC.

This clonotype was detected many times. DNA of the CDR3: TGTGCCAGCTCTAGGCGGCGGGAGGGCCGGGCAGATACGCAGTATTTT. It translates to CASSRRREGRADTQYF. The rearrangement uses TRBV9 and TRBJ2-3; 9 nucleotides align to TRBD2. Unmatched junction bases numbered 13, after V lost 7 bases and J lost 4 bases. Per the germline V gene, CDR1 is SGDLS and CDR2 is YYNGEE. The CDR3 spans 16 residues.

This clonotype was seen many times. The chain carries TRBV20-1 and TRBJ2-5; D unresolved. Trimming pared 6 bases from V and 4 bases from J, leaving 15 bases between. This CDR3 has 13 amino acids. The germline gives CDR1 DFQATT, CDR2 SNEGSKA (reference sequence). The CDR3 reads CSAPRVDLETQYF. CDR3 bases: TGCAGTGCCCCACGGGTCGACTTAGAGACCCAGTACTTC.

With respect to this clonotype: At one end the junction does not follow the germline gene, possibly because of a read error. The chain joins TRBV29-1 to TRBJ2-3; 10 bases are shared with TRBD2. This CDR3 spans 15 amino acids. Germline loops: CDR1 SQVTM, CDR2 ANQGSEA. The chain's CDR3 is CSVTSLAGDTDKQYF. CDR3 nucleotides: TGCAGCGTTACCTCCCTAGCGGGAGACACAGATAAGCAGTATTTT.

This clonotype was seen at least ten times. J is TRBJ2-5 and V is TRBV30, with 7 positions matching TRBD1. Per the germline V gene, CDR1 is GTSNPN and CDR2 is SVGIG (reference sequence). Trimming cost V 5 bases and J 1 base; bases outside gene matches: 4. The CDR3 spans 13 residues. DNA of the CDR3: TGTGCCTGGTCCCGGGACAGCCAAGAGACCCAGTACTTC. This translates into CAWSRDSQETQYF.

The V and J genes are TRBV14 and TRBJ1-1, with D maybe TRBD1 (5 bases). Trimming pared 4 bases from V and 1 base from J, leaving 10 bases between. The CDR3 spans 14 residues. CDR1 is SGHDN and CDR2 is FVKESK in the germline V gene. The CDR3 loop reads CASSRRDQNTEAFF. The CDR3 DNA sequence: TGTGCCAGCAGCCGCCGGGACCAGAACACTGAAGCTTTCTTT.

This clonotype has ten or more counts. CDR3 protein: CASSPEWHSETQYF. CDR3 DNA: TGTGCCAGCAGTCCGGAGTGGCACTCAGAGACCCAGTACTTC. The V gene is TRBV5-5, the J gene TRBJ2-5; D gene ambiguous. The ends were cut back, 5 bases at V and 4 bases at J, with 15 bases in the middle. This CDR3 has 14 amino acids. Germline V lookup: CDR1 SGHKS, CDR2 YYEKEE (reference sequence).